This is a list of T cell receptor beta chains from one sample in a study of beta chain features in type 1 diabetes. The protocol was immunoSEQ multiplex PCR, while the TCRdb copy is restricted to in-frame clones and leaves out a portion. This table has hundreds of thousands of clones, 9.6% appearing once. Material: naive CD4+ T cells from blood. These receptors were obtained from a woman younger than 30 in good health. CDR3s include the opening cysteine and the closing phenylalanine or tryptophan. D genes are given only for firm matches. Clone size is given for some rows only: seen once, a few or many times, or a class if the clone is expanded.

J gene: TRBJ2-3
D gene: .
clone size: few
V gene: TRBV18
CDR3 protein: CASSPPGQGAVDTQYF
CDR3 DNA: TGTGCCAGCTCACCACCGGGACAAGGAGCAGTAGATACGCAGTATTTT

J gene: TRBJ1-1
D gene: .
clone size: few
V gene: TRBV5-1
CDR3 protein: CASSGGAKGMNTEAFF
CDR3 DNA: TGCGCCAGCTCCGGCGGGGCCAAGGGGATGAACACTGAAGCTTTCTTT

J gene: TRBJ2-7
D gene: .
clone size: few
V gene: TRBV5-1
CDR3 protein: CASSLEQVAYEQYF
CDR3 DNA: TGCGCCAGCAGCTTGGAACAGGTTGCCTACGAGCAGTACTTC

J gene: TRBJ1-5
D gene: .
clone size: few
V gene: TRBV5-1
CDR3 protein: CASSLLPGIDQPQHF
CDR3 DNA: TGCGCCAGCAGCTTGCTGCCGGGGATCGATCAGCCCCAGCATTTT

J gene: TRBJ2-3
D gene: .
clone size: few
V gene: TRBV18
CDR3 protein: CASSPPVGGSDTDTQYF
CDR3 DNA: TGTGCCAGCTCACCACCGGTCGGGGGTAGTGACACAGATACGCAGTATTTT

J gene: TRBJ2-2
D gene: .
clone size: .
V gene: TRBV5-1
CDR3 protein: CASSARVEEVGELFF
CDR3 DNA: TGCGCCAGCAGCGCCAGGGTGGAAGAAGTCGGGGAGCTGTTTTTT

J gene: TRBJ2-5
D gene: TRBD1
clone size: .
V gene: TRBV2
CDR3 protein: CASTFSGTGLGETQYF
CDR3 DNA: TGTGCCAGCACCTTTTCCGGGACAGGGCTTGGAGAGACCCAGTACTTC

J gene: TRBJ1-1
D gene: .
clone size: .
V gene: TRBV30
CDR3 protein: CAWSVQTVGVAFF
CDR3 DNA: TGTGCCTGGAGTGTACAGACAGTTGGGGTCGCTTTCTTT

J gene: TRBJ1-6
D gene: .
clone size: few
V gene: TRBV2
CDR3 protein: CASGSQAPLHF
CDR3 DNA: TGTGCCAGTGGCTCTCAGGCTCCCCTCCACTTT

J gene: TRBJ1-1
D gene: TRBD1
clone size: few
V gene: TRBV5-1
CDR3 protein: CASSLAPGGVAEAFF
CDR3 DNA: TGCGCCAGCAGCTTGGCCCCAGGGGGAGTAGCTGAAGCTTTCTTT

J gene: TRBJ2-1
D gene: .
clone size: .
V gene: TRBV6-5
CDR3 protein: CASSYILSDGVDEQFF
CDR3 DNA: TGTGCCAGCAGTTACATCCTATCTGACGGGGTCGATGAGCAGTTCTTC

J gene: TRBJ2-7
D gene: .
clone size: few
V gene: TRBV27
CDR3 protein: CASSLKGVPPNEQYF
CDR3 DNA: TGTGCCAGCAGTTTAAAGGGGGTACCCCCCAACGAGCAGTACTTC

J gene: TRBJ1-1
D gene: .
clone size: .
V gene: TRBV5-1
CDR3 protein: CASSLEGRSTEAFF
CDR3 DNA: TGCGCCAGCAGCTTGGAAGGGAGGAGTACTGAAGCTTTCTTT

J gene: TRBJ2-7
D gene: TRBD2
clone size: .
V gene: TRBV14
CDR3 protein: CASSLYAGVIHEQYF
CDR3 DNA: TGTGCCAGCAGCCTATACGCGGGAGTAATCCACGAGCAGTACTTC

J gene: TRBJ1-6
D gene: .
clone size: .
V gene: TRBV6-1
CDR3 protein: CASSYEGGDTLHF
CDR3 DNA: TGTGCCAGCTCTTACGAGGGCGGAGACACCCTCCACTTT

J gene: TRBJ2-7
D gene: .
clone size: .
V gene: TRBV29-1
CDR3 protein: CSVGVRGSYEQYF
CDR3 DNA: TGCAGCGTTGGTGTCCGAGGATCCTACGAGCAGTACTTC

J gene: TRBJ1-5
D gene: .
clone size: .
V gene: TRBV10-1
CDR3 protein: CASSDGGAGLQHF
CDR3 DNA: TGCGCCAGCAGTGATGGGGGCGCCGGACTCCAGCATTTT

J gene: TRBJ2-1
D gene: TRBD2
clone size: few
V gene: TRBV7-3
CDR3 protein: CASSSPGLAGGHTNEQFF
CDR3 DNA: TGTGCCAGCAGCTCTCCAGGACTAGCGGGGGGGCATACGAATGAGCAGTTCTTC

J gene: TRBJ2-1
D gene: TRBD2
clone size: .
V gene: TRBV6-1
CDR3 protein: CASSDFPGGIERNEQFF
CDR3 DNA: TGTGCCAGCAGTGATTTTCCGGGAGGGATAGAACGCAATGAGCAGTTCTTC

J gene: TRBJ1-2
D gene: .
clone size: few
V gene: TRBV30
CDR3 protein: CAWNTGIHVGYTF
CDR3 DNA: TGTGCCTGGAATACAGGGATTCACGTCGGCTACACCTTC

J gene: TRBJ2-7
D gene: .
clone size: .
V gene: TRBV11-1
CDR3 protein: CASSSDIVTYEQYF
CDR3 DNA: TGTGCCAGCAGCTCAGATATTGTTACCTACGAGCAGTACTTC

J gene: TRBJ2-7
D gene: TRBD1
clone size: few
V gene: TRBV9
CDR3 protein: CASSADLQGPGEQYF
CDR3 DNA: TGTGCCAGCAGCGCCGACCTACAGGGGCCCGGGGAGCAGTACTTC

J gene: TRBJ1-1
D gene: .
clone size: .
V gene: TRBV19
CDR3 protein: CASSTLLTGVMNTEAFF
CDR3 DNA: TGTGCCAGTAGTACACTTTTGACAGGAGTCATGAACACTGAAGCTTTCTTT

J gene: TRBJ2-5
D gene: .
clone size: .
V gene: TRBV5-1
CDR3 protein: CASNAGSIETQYF
CDR3 DNA: TGCGCCAGCAATGCAGGGTCGATTGAGACCCAGTACTTC

J gene: TRBJ1-5
D gene: TRBD1
clone size: few
V gene: TRBV29-1
CDR3 protein: CSAIDRVNQPQHF
CDR3 DNA: TGCAGCGCTATAGACAGGGTCAATCAGCCCCAGCATTTT

J gene: TRBJ1-5
D gene: .
clone size: few
V gene: TRBV27
CDR3 protein: CASSLQGQPQHF
CDR3 DNA: TGTGCCAGCAGTTTACAGGGTCAGCCCCAGCATTTT

J gene: TRBJ2-5
D gene: .
clone size: .
V gene: TRBV5-4
CDR3 protein: CASSLGALETQYF
CDR3 DNA: TGTGCCAGCAGCTTGGGAGCCTTAGAGACCCAGTACTTC

J gene: TRBJ2-2
D gene: .
clone size: few
V gene: TRBV19
CDR3 protein: CASRGGRTNTGELFF
CDR3 DNA: TGTGCCAGTAGGGGGGGACGGACGAACACCGGGGAGCTGTTTTTT

J gene: TRBJ1-6
D gene: TRBD1
clone size: few
V gene: TRBV30
CDR3 protein: CAWGTADNSPLHF
CDR3 DNA: TGTGCCTGGGGGACAGCCGATAATTCACCCCTCCACTTT

J gene: TRBJ1-1
D gene: .
clone size: .
V gene: TRBV14
CDR3 protein: CATTLGLGNTEAFF
CDR3 DNA: TGTGCCACCACCCTCGGACTGGGGAACACTGAAGCTTTCTTT

J gene: TRBJ2-3
D gene: .
clone size: .
V gene: TRBV5-4
CDR3 protein: CASSVAVATDTQYF
CDR3 DNA: TGTGCCAGCAGCGTTGCAGTGGCCACAGATACGCAGTATTTT

J gene: TRBJ1-1
D gene: .
clone size: .
V gene: TRBV6-8
CDR3 protein: CASCFPGKNTEAFF
CDR3 DNA: TGTGCCAGCTGCTTCCCCGGGAAGAACACTGAAGCTTTCTTT

J gene: TRBJ2-3
D gene: .
clone size: .
V gene: TRBV30
CDR3 protein: CAWSPGTDTQYF
CDR3 DNA: TGTGCCTGGAGCCCAGGGACAGATACGCAGTATTTT

J gene: TRBJ2-5
D gene: TRBD2
clone size: .
V gene: TRBV9
CDR3 protein: CASSVDLLGGRHQETQYF
CDR3 DNA: TGTGCCAGCAGCGTAGACCTCTTGGGCGGGAGGCACCAAGAGACCCAGTACTTC

J gene: TRBJ2-7
D gene: TRBD1
clone size: few
V gene: TRBV7-9
CDR3 protein: CASSSRGQEHEQYF
CDR3 DNA: TGTGCCAGCAGCTCGAGGGGACAGGAACACGAGCAGTACTTC

J gene: TRBJ1-6
D gene: TRBD1
clone size: few
V gene: TRBV6-7
CDR3 protein: CASRWDRYNSPLHF
CDR3 DNA: TGTGCCAGCAGGTGGGACAGGTATAATTCACCCCTCCACTTT

J gene: TRBJ2-5
D gene: .
clone size: .
V gene: TRBV6-5
CDR3 protein: CASRRRHQETQYF
CDR3 DNA: TGTGCCAGCAGGCGGCGACACCAAGAGACCCAGTACTTC

J gene: TRBJ2-1
D gene: .
clone size: .
V gene: TRBV6-5
CDR3 protein: CASSSSKNSYNEQFF
CDR3 DNA: TGTGCCAGCAGTTCATCTAAGAACTCCTACAATGAGCAGTTCTTC

J gene: TRBJ1-4
D gene: .
clone size: once
V gene: TRBV20-1
CDR3 protein: CSARDQQQLFF
CDR3 DNA: TGCAGTGCTAGAGATCAACAGCAACTGTTTTTT

J gene: TRBJ1-5
D gene: .
clone size: .
V gene: TRBV19
CDR3 protein: CASSTPGGANQPQHF
CDR3 DNA: TGTGCCAGTAGTACCCCGGGAGGGGCGAATCAGCCCCAGCATTTT

J gene: TRBJ2-5
D gene: .
clone size: many
V gene: TRBV29-1
CDR3 protein: CSVAPPSETQYF
CDR3 DNA: TGCAGCGTTGCTCCTCCCTCTGAGACCCAGTACTTC

J gene: TRBJ1-1
D gene: .
clone size: few
V gene: TRBV10-3
CDR3 protein: CATNLDRNTEAFF
CDR3 DNA: TGTGCCACCAACTTGGACAGGAACACTGAAGCTTTCTTT

J gene: TRBJ2-1
D gene: .
clone size: few
V gene: TRBV7-9
CDR3 protein: CASSFLDRNEQFF
CDR3 DNA: TGTGCCAGCAGCTTCCTCGACAGGAATGAGCAGTTCTTC

J gene: TRBJ1-1
D gene: .
clone size: few
V gene: TRBV2
CDR3 protein: CASRQGEDTEAFF
CDR3 DNA: TGTGCCAGCAGACAGGGAGAGGACACTGAAGCTTTCTTT

J gene: TRBJ1-1
D gene: .
clone size: .
V gene: TRBV2
CDR3 protein: CASSVGGKNTEAFF
CDR3 DNA: TGTGCCAGCAGTGTAGGCGGCAAGAACACTGAAGCTTTCTTT

J gene: TRBJ1-4
D gene: .
clone size: few
V gene: TRBV5-4
CDR3 protein: CASSLAEGNEKLFF
CDR3 DNA: TGTGCCAGCAGCTTGGCTGAGGGTAATGAAAAACTGTTTTTT

J gene: TRBJ1-5
D gene: .
clone size: .
V gene: TRBV5-1
CDR3 protein: CASSFTGSNQPQHF
CDR3 DNA: TGCGCCAGCAGCTTTACGGGGAGCAATCAGCCCCAGCATTTT

J gene: TRBJ1-5
D gene: .
clone size: .
V gene: TRBV4-2
CDR3 protein: CASSQDLGGLPQHF
CDR3 DNA: TGTGCCAGCAGCCAAGATCTAGGGGGATTGCCCCAGCATTTT

J gene: TRBJ1-5
D gene: .
clone size: few
V gene: TRBV6-5
CDR3 protein: CASSSGEGGNQPQHF
CDR3 DNA: TGTGCCAGCAGTTCCGGTGAGGGGGGCAATCAGCCCCAGCATTTT